A single count supports the clone carrying this T cell receptor beta chain. The sample holds other DNA sequences that translate to the same CDR3. The data are from a study of blood T cell repertoires in COVID-19. Study information: There were acute and convalescent COVID-19 samples, and they came from the United States, Italy and Spain. The analysed material was cDNA or gDNA that came from T cells, B-cell-depleted T cells, or PBMCs.

The CDR3 contains 11 residues. The V and J ends lost 0 bases and 10 bases respectively, with 7 bases between them. The V gene's germline CDR1 is SGHDT and CDR2 YYEEEE. The protocol was immunoSEQ multiplex PCR, while the TCRdb copy is restricted to in-frame clones and leaves out a portion. This table holds fewer than 400,000 clones, 80% to 90% found once. The TCR originated in a woman aged 45-59 years who had recovered from COVID-19. Sequencing was carried out using PBMCs or T cells enriched from blood (not recorded which). The rearrangement joins TRBV5-6 to TRBJ1-1; D is undetermined. CDR3 amino acids: CASSLGRGAFF. The CDR3, as DNA: TGTGCCAGCAGCTTGGGTCGGGGAGCTTTCTTT.